Listed below are T cell receptor beta chains from one sample, sequenced in a study of blood T cell repertoires in COVID-19. The table came from immunoSEQ multiplex PCR; TCRdb's copy has only in-frame clones and leaves some out. The data contain 100,000 to 150,000 clones, around nine tenths of them seen just once; the ten biggest clones take up 7.5% to 8%. The sequenced sample was peripheral blood. The origin of the receptors is a middle-aged man with acute or convalescent COVID-19. Each CDR3 is given with its conserved first and last residue. D genes are given only for firm matches. Clone size is given for some rows only: seen once, a few or many times, or a class if the clone is expanded.

clone_size	d_call	v_call	j_call	cdr3_aa	cdr3_nt
once	TRBD2	TRBV11-3	TRBJ2-1	CASSHTSGYNEQFF	TGTGCCAGCAGCCATACTAGCGGATACAATGAGCAGTTCTTC
.	.	TRBV21-1	TRBJ1-1	CASSARPPGVQNTEAFF	TGTGCCAGCAGCGCCCGACCTCCGGGGGTTCAAAACACTGAAGCTTTCTTT
.	.	TRBV29-1	TRBJ2-1	CSVELRNEQFF	TGCAGCGTTGAACTGAGAAATGAGCAGTTCTTC
.	.	TRBV7-9	TRBJ1-2	CASSFGGDGYGYTF	TGTGCCAGCAGCTTTGGGGGCGACGGCTATGGCTACACCTTC
.	TRBD2	TRBV9	TRBJ2-7	CASSVDSLGRAGLSYEQYF	TGTGCCAGCAGCGTAGACTCGTTGGGACGAGCGGGGCTGTCCTACGAGCAGTACTTC
.	.	TRBV4-2	TRBJ2-5	CASSQDDGERTQYF	TGTGCCAGCAGCCAAGATGATGGGGAGAGGACCCAGTACTTC
.	.	TRBV7-8	TRBJ1-1	CASSLVAGTNTEAFF	TGTGCCAGCAGCTTAGTGGCAGGTACGAACACTGAAGCTTTCTTT
.	TRBD1	TRBV3-1/TRBV3-2	TRBJ1-2	CASRQQGASGYTF	TGTGCCAGCAGACAACAGGGGGCTAGCGGCTACACCTTC
.	.	TRBV30	TRBJ2-5	CAWSASRGRETQYF	TGTGCCTGGAGTGCGAGCAGGGGCAGAGAGACCCAGTACTTC
few	.	TRBV27	TRBJ2-1	CASSFETRNNEQFF	TGTGCCAGCAGTTTTGAGACTAGGAACAATGAGCAGTTCTTC
once	TRBD1	TRBV5-6	TRBJ1-1	CASSLEADRAHTEAFF	TGTGCCAGCAGCTTGGAGGCGGACAGGGCCCACACTGAAGCTTTCTTT
.	.	TRBV3-1/TRBV3-2	TRBJ1-5	CASSQGLQPQHF	TGTGCCAGCAGCCAAGGTCTTCAGCCCCAGCATTTT
many	TRBD1	TRBV6-6	TRBJ2-7	CASSYGQGGYEQYF	TGTGCCAGCAGTTACGGACAGGGTGGCTACGAGCAGTACTTC
.	TRBD2	TRBV10-3	TRBJ2-2	CAISPFVGLATGELFF	TGTGCCATCAGTCCCTTCGTCGGACTAGCGACCGGGGAGCTGTTTTTT
.	TRBD2	TRBV27	TRBJ2-2	CASSLSKLAGVGELFF	TGTGCCAGCAGTTTATCGAAACTAGCGGGAGTCGGGGAGCTGTTTTTT
.	.	TRBV27	TRBJ2-1	CASSFPPYNEQFF	TGTGCCAGCAGTTTCCCTCCCTACAATGAGCAGTTCTTC
.	.	TRBV6-5	TRBJ2-2	CASVRQAGELFF	TGTGCCAGCGTACGACAGGCCGGGGAGCTGTTTTTT
.	TRBD1	TRBV28	TRBJ2-5	CASSKNRGVGETQYF	TGTGCCAGCAGTAAAAACAGGGGCGTGGGAGAGACCCAGTACTTC
.	TRBD1	TRBV6-5	TRBJ1-4	CASSSRTGGRIKLFF	TGTGCCAGCAGTTCCCGGACAGGGGGTCGGATAAAACTGTTTTTT
few	TRBD1	TRBV14	TRBJ2-5	CASSPDRGRETQYF	TGTGCCAGCAGCCCTGACAGGGGGCGAGAGACCCAGTACTTC
.	.	TRBV6-5	TRBJ1-3	CASSYRGRTGNTIYF	TGTGCCAGCAGTTACCGGGGGAGAACTGGAAACACCATATATTTT
.	.	TRBV5-1	TRBJ1-1	CASSRDSSSVTEAFF	TGCGCCAGCAGCCGAGACAGTAGCTCGGTCACTGAAGCTTTCTTT
.	.	TRBV27	TRBJ1-2	CASSATGFYGYTF	TGTGCCAGCAGTGCGACGGGGTTCTATGGCTACACCTTC
.	.	TRBV10-1	TRBJ2-7	CASRQGGSYYEQYF	TGCGCCAGCAGGCAGGGGGGCTCTTATTACGAGCAGTACTTC
.	.	TRBV11-1	TRBJ1-3	CASSTRLDSGNTIYF	TGTGCCAGCAGCACGAGACTGGACTCTGGAAACACCATATATTTT
.	TRBD2	TRBV9	TRBJ2-7	CASSLGTSGRAFDYEQYF	TGTGCCAGCAGCCTAGGGACTAGCGGGAGGGCCTTCGACTACGAGCAGTACTTC
.	.	TRBV30	TRBJ2-3	CAWMTVNTDTQYF	TGTGCCTGGATGACAGTGAACACAGATACGCAGTATTTT
.	TRBD1	TRBV27	TRBJ1-6	CASSPGQTFSPLHF	TGTGCCAGCAGTCCGGGACAGACCTTTTCACCCCTCCACTTT
.	TRBD1	TRBV9	TRBJ1-1	CASSADRGPEYTEAFF	TGTGCCAGCAGCGCGGACAGGGGACCTGAGTACACTGAAGCTTTCTTT
.	.	TRBV10-3	TRBJ2-7	CAISRQGGSYEQYF	TGTGCCATCAGCAGACAGGGAGGCTCCTACGAGCAGTACTTC
.	.	TRBV2	TRBJ1-1	CASSEALIRAFF	TGTGCCAGCAGTGAAGCCCTGATTAGAGCTTTCTTT
.	TRBD1	TRBV29-1	TRBJ2-5	CSVEARGPRETQYF	TGCAGCGTTGAAGCCAGGGGGCCACGGGAGACCCAGTACTTC
.	TRBD1	TRBV12-3/TRBV12-4	TRBJ2-7	CASRGKGAREQYF	TGTGCCAGCAGGGGGAAGGGGGCCAGGGAGCAGTACTTC